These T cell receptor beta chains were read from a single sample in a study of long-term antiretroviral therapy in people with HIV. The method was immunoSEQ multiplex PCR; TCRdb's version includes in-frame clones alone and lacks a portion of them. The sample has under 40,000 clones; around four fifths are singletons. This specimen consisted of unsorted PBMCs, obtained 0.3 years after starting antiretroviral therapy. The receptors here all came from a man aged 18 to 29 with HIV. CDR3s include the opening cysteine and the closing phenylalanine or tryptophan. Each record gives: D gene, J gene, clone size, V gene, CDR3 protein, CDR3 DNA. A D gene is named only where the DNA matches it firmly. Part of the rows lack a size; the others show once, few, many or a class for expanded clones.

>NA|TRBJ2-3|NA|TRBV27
CASVSLAISDTQYF
TGTGCCAGTGTGTCCCTAGCAATTTCAGATACGCAGTATTTT
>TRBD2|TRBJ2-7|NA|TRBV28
CASSSSSGDEQYF
TGTGCCAGCAGTTCCTCGAGCGGGGACGAGCAGTACTTC
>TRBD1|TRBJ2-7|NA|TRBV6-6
CASRLGTAPGYEQYF
TGTGCCAGCAGACTCGGGACAGCGCCCGGCTACGAGCAGTACTTC
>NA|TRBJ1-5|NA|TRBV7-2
CASSLQGGSQPQHF
TGTGCCAGCAGCTTACAGGGCGGGAGTCAGCCCCAGCATTTT
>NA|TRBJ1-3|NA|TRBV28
CASGPLKSSGNTIYF
TGTGCCAGCGGACCCTTAAAGAGCTCTGGAAACACCATATATTTT
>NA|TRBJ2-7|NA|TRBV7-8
CASSLGYRDSRDEQYF
TGTGCCAGCAGCTTAGGCTACAGGGATTCGCGGGACGAGCAGTACTTC
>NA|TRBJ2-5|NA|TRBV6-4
CASSELAGTQETQYF
TGTGCCAGCAGTGAGCTAGCCGGAACCCAAGAGACCCAGTACTTC
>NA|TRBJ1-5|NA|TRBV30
CAYHLGVRGQPQHF
TGTGCCTACCACTTAGGAGTGCGAGGACAGCCCCAGCATTTT
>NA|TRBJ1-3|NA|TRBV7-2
CASGGASGNTIYF
TGTGCCAGCGGGGGAGCCTCTGGAAACACCATATATTTT
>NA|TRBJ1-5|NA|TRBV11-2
CASPPRGNQPQHF
TGTGCCAGCCCCCCGCGGGGTAATCAGCCCCAGCATTTT
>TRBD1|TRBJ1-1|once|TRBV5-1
CASSLRTGETSEAFF
TGCGCCAGCAGCCTACGGACAGGGGAAACGTCTGAAGCTTTCTTT
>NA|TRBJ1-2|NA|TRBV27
CASSRGGPPYGYTF
TGTGCCAGCAGCCGGGGTGGGCCCCCCTATGGCTACACCTTC
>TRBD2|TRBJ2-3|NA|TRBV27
CASSLGLAGGRVDTQYF
TGTGCCAGCAGTTTAGGGCTGGCGGGGGGCCGGGTGGATACGCAGTATTTT
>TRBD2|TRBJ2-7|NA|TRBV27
CASSLGSGGYEQYF
TGTGCCAGCAGTTTAGGGTCGGGGGGCTACGAGCAGTACTTC
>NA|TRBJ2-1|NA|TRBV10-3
CAIRTVDRNEQFF
TGTGCCATCCGAACCGTGGACAGAAATGAGCAGTTCTTC
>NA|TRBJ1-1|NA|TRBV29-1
CSVESGKNTEAFF
TGCAGCGTTGAATCAGGGAAGAACACTGAAGCTTTCTTT
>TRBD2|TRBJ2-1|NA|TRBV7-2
CASSLFLAGGNEQFF
TGTGCCAGCAGCTTATTCCTAGCGGGAGGCAATGAGCAGTTCTTC
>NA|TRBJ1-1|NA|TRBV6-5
CASSYATGGYTEAFF
TGTGCCAGCAGTTACGCCACCGGGGGTTACACTGAAGCTTTCTTT